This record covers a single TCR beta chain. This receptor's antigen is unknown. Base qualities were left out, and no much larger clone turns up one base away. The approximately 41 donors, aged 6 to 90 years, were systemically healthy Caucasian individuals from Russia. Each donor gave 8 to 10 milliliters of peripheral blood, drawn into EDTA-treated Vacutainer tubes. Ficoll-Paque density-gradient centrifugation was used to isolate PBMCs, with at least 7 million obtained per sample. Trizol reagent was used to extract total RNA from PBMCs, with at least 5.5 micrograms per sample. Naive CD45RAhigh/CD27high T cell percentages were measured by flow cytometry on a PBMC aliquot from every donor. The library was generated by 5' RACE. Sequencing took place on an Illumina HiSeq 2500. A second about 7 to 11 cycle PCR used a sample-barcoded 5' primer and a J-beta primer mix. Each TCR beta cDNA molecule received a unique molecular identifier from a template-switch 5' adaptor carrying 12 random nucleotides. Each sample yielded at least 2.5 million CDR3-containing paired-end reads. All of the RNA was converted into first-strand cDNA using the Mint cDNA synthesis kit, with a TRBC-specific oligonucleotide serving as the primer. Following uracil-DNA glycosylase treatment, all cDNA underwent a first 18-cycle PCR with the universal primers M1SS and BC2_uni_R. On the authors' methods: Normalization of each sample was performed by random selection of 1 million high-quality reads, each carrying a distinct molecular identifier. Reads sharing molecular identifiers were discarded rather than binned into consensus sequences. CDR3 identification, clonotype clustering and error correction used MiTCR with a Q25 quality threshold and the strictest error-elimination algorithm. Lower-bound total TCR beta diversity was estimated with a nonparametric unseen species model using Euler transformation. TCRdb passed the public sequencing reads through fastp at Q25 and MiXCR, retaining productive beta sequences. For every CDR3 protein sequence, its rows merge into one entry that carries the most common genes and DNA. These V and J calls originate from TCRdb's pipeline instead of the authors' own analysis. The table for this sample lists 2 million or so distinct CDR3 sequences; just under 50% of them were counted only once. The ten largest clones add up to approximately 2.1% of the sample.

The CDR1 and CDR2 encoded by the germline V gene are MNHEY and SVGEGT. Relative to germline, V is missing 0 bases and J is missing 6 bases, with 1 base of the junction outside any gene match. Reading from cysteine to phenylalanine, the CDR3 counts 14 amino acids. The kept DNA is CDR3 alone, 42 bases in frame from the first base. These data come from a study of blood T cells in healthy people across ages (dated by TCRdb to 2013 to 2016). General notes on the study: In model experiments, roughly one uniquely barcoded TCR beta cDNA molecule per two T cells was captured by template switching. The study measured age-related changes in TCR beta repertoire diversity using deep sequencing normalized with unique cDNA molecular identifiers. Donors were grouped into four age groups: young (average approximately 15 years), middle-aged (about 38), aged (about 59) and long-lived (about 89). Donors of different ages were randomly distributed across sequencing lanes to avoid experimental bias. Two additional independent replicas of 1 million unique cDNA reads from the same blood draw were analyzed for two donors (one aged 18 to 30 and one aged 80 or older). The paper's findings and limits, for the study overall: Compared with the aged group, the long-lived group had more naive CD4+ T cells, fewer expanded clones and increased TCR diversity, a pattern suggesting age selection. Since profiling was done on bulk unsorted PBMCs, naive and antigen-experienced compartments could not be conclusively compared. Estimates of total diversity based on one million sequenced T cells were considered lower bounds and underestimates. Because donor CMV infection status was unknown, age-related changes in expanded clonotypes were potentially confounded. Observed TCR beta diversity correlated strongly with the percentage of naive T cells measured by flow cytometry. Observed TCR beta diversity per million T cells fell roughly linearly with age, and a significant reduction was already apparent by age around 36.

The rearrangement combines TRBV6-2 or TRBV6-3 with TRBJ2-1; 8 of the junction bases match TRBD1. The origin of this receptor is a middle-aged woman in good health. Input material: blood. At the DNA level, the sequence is TGTGCCAGCAGTTACTCGGGACAGGTCAATGAGCAGTTCTTC. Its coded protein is CASSYSGQVNEQFF.